The next 21 T cell receptor beta chains were all read from a single sample in a study of cytomegalovirus exposure and HLA in healthy donors. Sequencing used immunoSEQ multiplex PCR; TCRdb keeps in-frame clones, though not all of them. The data show roughly 70,000 clones, with 95% to 97% seen just once and approximately 2.5% held by the top ten. The sample consisted of PBMCs. These receptors were taken from a man aged 18 to 30 in good health and CMV-seronegative.

This sequence joins TRBV10-3 and TRBJ2-1, with D possibly being TRBD2 (6 bases). CDR3 length: 14 amino acids. Germline V lookup: CDR1 ENHRY, CDR2 SYGVKD. Trimming stripped 3 bases from V and 0 bases from J, with 6 bases between. CDR3 sequence: CAISDGSSYNEQFF. The DNA of the CDR3 is TGTGCCATCAGTGACGGGAGCTCCTACAATGAGCAGTTCTTC.

The chain couples TRBV7-3 to TRBJ2-1; 10 positions agree with TRBD2. The V gene end was trimmed by 5 bases and the J gene end by 6 bases; junction bases not matched to a gene: 7. CDR3 length: 15 residues. Germline V gives CDR1 SGHTA, CDR2 FQGTGA. For the CDR3, the DNA is TGTGCCAGCAGCATTCTAGCGGGAGTCCCCAATGAGCAGTTCTTC. Protein product: CASSILAGVPNEQFF.

This rearrangement joins TRBV6-1 to TRBJ2-7, with D perhaps matching TRBD2 (5 bases). This CDR3 is 15 amino acids long. Trimming took off 0 bases at V and 2 bases at J, with 11 bases between the two ends. Looked up from germline, CDR1 is MNHNS and CDR2 is SASEGT. The CDR3 sequence: CASSEARVWAYEQYF. The CDR3 nucleotides read TGTGCCAGCAGTGAAGCGAGGGTTTGGGCCTACGAGCAGTACTTC.

This chain uses TRBV19 with TRBJ2-3; a weak D match, TRBD2 (6 bases). V gave up 4 bases and J gave up 2 bases, with 16 bases separating them. Germline V gene sequence: CDR1 LNHDA, CDR2 SQIVND (reference sequence). The CDR3 is 16 residues long. The CDR3 sequence: CASSTTGGMVTDTQYF. CDR3 sequence (DNA): TGTGCCAGTAGTACCACAGGAGGGATGGTCACAGATACGCAGTATTTT. Together with reference TRBV19 and TRBJ2-3, the CDR3 gives the full variable domain: DGGITQSPKYLFRKEGQNVTLSCEQNLNHDAMYWYRQDPGQGLRLIYYSQIVNDFQKGDIAEGYSVSREKKESFPLTVTSAQKNPTAFYLCASSTTGGMVTDTQYFGPGTRLTVL.

The chain is built from TRBV9 and TRBJ2-1; TRBD2 agrees at 13 bases. There are 15 residues in the CDR3. The ends lost 4 bases at V and 7 bases at J; junction bases unmatched: 5. Germline CDR1 SGDLS, CDR2 YYNGEE. CDR3 sequence (DNA): TGTGCCAGCAGCACACTAGCGGGAGGGCCGAATGAGCAGTTCTTC. This gives the protein CASSTLAGGPNEQFF.

The V and J genes are TRBV6-6 and TRBJ2-7; 9 bases map to TRBD1. The CDR3 has 13 amino acids. Trimming removed 5 bases from V and 7 bases from J; junction bases left unmatched: 6. Germline CDR1 and CDR2: MNHNY and SVGAGI (reference sequence). Here the CDR3 DNA reads TGTGCCAGCAGTAGGGACAGGGCTGGGGAGCAGTACTTC. It is translated as CASSRDRAGEQYF.

The chain couples TRBV6-6 to TRBJ1-1, with 9 bases fitting TRBD1. Looked up from germline, CDR1 is MNHNY and CDR2 is SVGAGI (reference sequence). V gave up 4 bases and J gave up 5 bases; unmatched junction bases: 5. The CDR3 is 14 amino acids. CDR3 in amino acids: CASSLGTGSTEAFF. CDR3 DNA sequence: TGTGCCAGCAGTTTGGGGACAGGGAGTACTGAAGCTTTCTTT.

CDR3 DNA sequence: TGTGCCAGTACCCAAGGGATGGGAGGTAACACTGAAGCTTTCTTT. It yields the protein CASTQGMGGNTEAFF. The chain recombines TRBV19 with TRBJ1-1; no firm D call. CDR3 length: 15 residues. Germline CDR1 LNHDA, CDR2 SQIVND (reference sequence). V lost 7 bases and J lost 2, with 17 bases in between.

This rearrangement joins TRBV6-5 to TRBJ1-2; 8 bases fit TRBD1. The germline V gene has CDR1 MNHEY and CDR2 SVGAGI. After removal of 5 bases from V and 5 bases from J, the junction contained 7 bases not matched to a gene. The CDR3 contains 14 residues. CDR3 DNA: TGTGCCAGCAGTGAGACCGGGACAGGATATGGCTACACCTTC. Translation gives CASSETGTGYGYTF.

The chain employs TRBV28 and TRBJ1-4; D is possibly TRBD1 (5 bases). The germline V gene encodes CDR1 MDHEN and CDR2 SYDVKM. The CDR3 has 14 amino acids. V lost 3 bases and J 8 bases, leaving 13 bases between the germline ends. CDR3 amino acids: CASSLGGKGEKLFF. The CDR3, as DNA: TGTGCCAGCAGTTTGGGGGGGAAGGGGGAAAAACTGTTTTTT.

The chain employs TRBV29-1 and TRBJ1-1; TRBD1 aligns across 7 bases. J lost 0 bases, V lost 6 bases, and 4 bases had no gene match. Germline lookup yields CDR1 SQVTM and CDR2 ANQGSEA. The CDR3 has 13 amino acids. The CDR3 sequence: CSVDDRVNTEAFF. The CDR3 DNA follows: TGCAGCGTCGACGACAGGGTGAACACTGAAGCTTTCTTT. The full variable domain, completed using reference TRBV29-1 and TRBJ1-1, is SAVISQKPSRDICQRGTSLTIQCQVDSQVTMMFWYRQQPGQSLTLIATANQGSEATYESGFVIDKFPISRPNLTFSTLTVSNMSPEDSSIYLCSVDDRVNTEAFFGQGTRLTVV.

The gene calls are TRBV20-1 and TRBJ1-1; possible D gene TRBD1, 5 bases. The germline gives CDR1 DFQATT, CDR2 SNEGSKA (reference sequence). The ends were cut back, 2 bases at V and 10 bases at J, with 11 bases in the middle. The CDR3 spans 11 residues. The CDR3 nucleotides read TGCAGTGCTAGATCGGGGGGTTCAGCTTTCTTT. This codes for CSARSGGSAFF.

This clone has only a few counts. This sequence joins TRBV7-9 and TRBJ1-2; the D gene is possibly TRBD1 (5 bases). The CDR3 totals 14 residues. In germline, CDR1 is SEHNR, CDR2 FQNEAQ (reference sequence). Trimming pared 2 bases from V and 4 bases from J, leaving 11 bases between. The CDR3 spells CASSLSAGFYGYTF. In DNA, the CDR3 is TGTGCCAGCAGCTTATCAGCAGGGTTCTATGGCTACACCTTC.

The genes are TRBV27 and TRBJ1-1; possible D gene TRBD1, 6 bases. Germline V lookup: CDR1 MNHEY, CDR2 SMNVEV (reference sequence). This CDR3 comprises 15 residues. V lost 0 bases, J lost 5 bases, and 13 bases lay in between. As DNA, the CDR3 is TGTGCCAGCAGTTTATCGTGGGGGCTAAGGACTGAAGCTTTCTTT. This gives the protein CASSLSWGLRTEAFF.

The rearrangement uses TRBV29-1 and TRBJ2-3, with 9 bases lining up with TRBD2. The CDR3 has 13 residues. With 6 bases clipped from V and 0 bases from J, the junction kept 1 base outside the gene matches. In germline, CDR1 is SQVTM, CDR2 ANQGSEA. The chain's CDR3 is CSVTSGSTDTQYF. CDR3 bases: TGCAGCGTGACTAGCGGAAGCACAGATACGCAGTATTTT.

This rearrangement joins TRBV9 to TRBJ2-1; 13 bases fit TRBD2. J lost 6 bases, V lost 0 bases, and 12 bases had no gene match. Looked up from germline, CDR1 is SGDLS and CDR2 is YYNGEE. This CDR3 region has 19 residues. This chain's CDR3 is CASSVGTSGSGFLGNEQFF. The CDR3 nucleotides are TGTGCCAGCAGCGTAGGGACTAGCGGGAGCGGCTTTTTGGGCAATGAGCAGTTCTTC.

This clone was observed once. This chain uses TRBV18 with TRBJ2-3; 13 bases are a match to TRBD2. V trimming: 4 bases; J trimming: 5 bases; junction bases outside the gene matches: 3. Germline CDR1 KGHSH, CDR2 LQKENI. The CDR3 runs to 15 residues. This chain's CDR3 is CASSLRTSGGDTQYF. The CDR3 region has the DNA TGTGCCAGCTCACTTCGGACTAGCGGGGGAGATACGCAGTATTTT.

The chain recombines TRBV29-1 with TRBJ1-1; unclear D gene. This CDR3 is built from 13 residues. V was cut by 2 bases and J by 1 base, with 8 bases left in between. Germline V CDR1 and CDR2: SQVTM, ANQGSEA. In DNA form, the CDR3 reads TGCAGCGTTGAAAGACTGGAGAACACTGAAGCTTTCTTT. It translates to CSVERLENTEAFF.

The table lists this clone with a count of one. This chain joins TRBV2 and TRBJ2-1; 9 bases are shared with TRBD1. The CDR3 is 14 residues long. Germline V gene lookup returns CDR1 SNHLY and CDR2 FYNNEI. V shed 3 bases, J shed 5 bases, and the junction held 2 bases outside the gene matches. The CDR3 region has the DNA TGTGCCAGCAGTGAGTGGACAGGGGACAATGAGCAGTTCTTC. It yields the protein CASSEWTGDNEQFF.

The rearrangement uses TRBV7-2 and TRBJ2-7, with D hard to call. CDR1 and CDR2 (germline): SGHTA, FQGNSA. The CDR3 runs to 15 residues. Trimming took off 0 bases at V and 0 bases at J, with 9 bases between the two ends. The CDR3 DNA reads TGTGCCAGCAGCTTAGCCTCCCCCCTCTCCTACGAGCAGTACTTC. Protein sequence: CASSLASPLSYEQYF.

The J gene is TRBJ1-3, the V gene TRBV2; D is unresolved. V lost 2 bases and J 0 bases, leaving 8 bases between the germline ends. The CDR3 totals 15 residues. CDR1 and CDR2 (germline): SNHLY, FYNNEI. CDR3 sequence (DNA): TGTGCCAGCAGTGAACAGGCGAGCTCTGGAAACACCATATATTTT. Residues: CASSEQASSGNTIYF.